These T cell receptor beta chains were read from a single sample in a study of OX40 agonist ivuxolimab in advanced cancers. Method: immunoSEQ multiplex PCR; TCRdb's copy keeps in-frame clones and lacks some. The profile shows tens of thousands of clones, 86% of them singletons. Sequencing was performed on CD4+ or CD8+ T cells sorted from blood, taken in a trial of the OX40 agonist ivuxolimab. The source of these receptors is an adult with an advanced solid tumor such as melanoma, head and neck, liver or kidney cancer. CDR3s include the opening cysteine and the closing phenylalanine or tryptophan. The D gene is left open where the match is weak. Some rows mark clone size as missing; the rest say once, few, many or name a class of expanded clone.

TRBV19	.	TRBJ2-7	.	TGTGCCAGTAGTTTCCGGGGCCTCTACGAGCAGTACTTC	CASSFRGLYEQYF
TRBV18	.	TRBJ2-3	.	TGTGCCAGCTCTCGTGACGGCCACACAGATACGCAGTATTTT	CASSRDGHTDTQYF
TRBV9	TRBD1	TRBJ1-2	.	TGTGCCAGCAGCCCCAGGGGGACCCTCCATGGCTACACCTTC	CASSPRGTLHGYTF
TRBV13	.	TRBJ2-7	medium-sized	TGTGCCAGCAGCTTAGGGGACTCGTCCTACGAGCAGTACTTC	CASSLGDSSYEQYF
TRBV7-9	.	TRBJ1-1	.	TGTGCCAGCAGCTCGAACCGGGACACTGAAGCTTTCTTT	CASSSNRDTEAFF
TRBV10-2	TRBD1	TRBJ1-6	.	TGCGCCAGCAGTAAACGACCGGGACAGGAAAATTCACCCCTCCACTTT	CASSKRPGQENSPLHF
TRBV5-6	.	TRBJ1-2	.	TGTGCCACCCGGCTTACAGGGAACATGGACTATGGCTACACCTTC	CATRLTGNMDYGYTF
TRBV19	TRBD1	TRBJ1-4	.	TGTGCCACCCTGATTCCCGGGACAGGAGTAACTAATGAAAAACTGTTTTTT	CATLIPGTGVTNEKLFF
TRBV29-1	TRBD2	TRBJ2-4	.	TGCAGCGTGACCGGGACTAGCCCTGGGGGGAACATTCAGTACTTC	CSVTGTSPGGNIQYF
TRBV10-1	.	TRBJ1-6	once	TGCGCCAGCAGGGGACGGCGGAGCTCCTATAATTCACCCCTCCACTTT	CASRGRRSSYNSPLHF
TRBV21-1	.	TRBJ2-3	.	TGTGCCAGCAGCAAAGGCCTAGCGGGGGTGACCAGGACCAAATATCCACGCACAGATACGCAGTATTTT	CASSKGLAGVTRTKYPRTDTQYF
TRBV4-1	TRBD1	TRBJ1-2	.	TGCGCCAGCAGCCGACATATCAGAGGGACAGGGGGGGCCTTTAACTATGGCTACACCTTC	CASSRHIRGTGGAFNYGYTF
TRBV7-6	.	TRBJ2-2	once	TGTGCCAGCAGCTTATCGAACACCGGGGAGCTGTTTTTT	CASSLSNTGELFF
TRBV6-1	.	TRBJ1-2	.	TGTGCCAGCAGATCTTCGGCAGCTTTGGATGGCTACACCTTC	CASRSSAALDGYTF
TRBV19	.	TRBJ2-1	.	TGTGCCAGTACTGCGACTCGAACCTACAATGAGCAGTTCTTC	CASTATRTYNEQFF
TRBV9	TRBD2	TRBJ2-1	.	TGTGCCAGCAGCGCGAGACTAGCGGGGGTCTATGAGCAGTTCTTC	CASSARLAGVYEQFF
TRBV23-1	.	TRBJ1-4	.	TGCGCCAGCACAGGCCGATCTGAAAAACTGTTTTTT	CASTGRSEKLFF
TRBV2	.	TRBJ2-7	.	TGTGCCAGCAAACAGGAGTCCTACGAGCAGTACTTC	CASKQESYEQYF
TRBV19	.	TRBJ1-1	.	TGTGCCAGTAGCCTCCGCGGGGGACACACTGAAGCTTTCTTT	CASSLRGGHTEAFF
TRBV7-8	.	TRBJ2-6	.	TGTGCCAGCAGCTTAGAGGTCTGGGGAGGGGCCAACGTCCTGACTTTC	CASSLEVWGGANVLTF
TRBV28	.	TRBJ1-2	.	TGTGCCCTCTCGACGGGTAACTATGGCTACACCTTC	CALSTGNYGYTF
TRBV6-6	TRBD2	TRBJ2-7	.	TGTGCCAGCATGAGGTGGACTAGCGGGGCCTACGAGCAGTACTTC	CASMRWTSGAYEQYF
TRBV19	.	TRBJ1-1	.	TGTGCCAGTAGTGCCCCGGGAAGGGCCGCTGAAGCTTTCTTT	CASSAPGRAAEAFF
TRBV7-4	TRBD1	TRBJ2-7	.	TGTGCCAGCAGCCCCGGACAGGGAAGCTCCTACGAGCAGTACTTC	CASSPGQGSSYEQYF
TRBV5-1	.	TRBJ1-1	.	TGCGCCAGCAGCTTGGTGCTGGGGGCAGGGACTGAAGCTTTCTTT	CASSLVLGAGTEAFF
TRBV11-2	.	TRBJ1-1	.	TGTGCCAGCAGCTTTGGCCATAACACTGAAGCTTTCTTT	CASSFGHNTEAFF